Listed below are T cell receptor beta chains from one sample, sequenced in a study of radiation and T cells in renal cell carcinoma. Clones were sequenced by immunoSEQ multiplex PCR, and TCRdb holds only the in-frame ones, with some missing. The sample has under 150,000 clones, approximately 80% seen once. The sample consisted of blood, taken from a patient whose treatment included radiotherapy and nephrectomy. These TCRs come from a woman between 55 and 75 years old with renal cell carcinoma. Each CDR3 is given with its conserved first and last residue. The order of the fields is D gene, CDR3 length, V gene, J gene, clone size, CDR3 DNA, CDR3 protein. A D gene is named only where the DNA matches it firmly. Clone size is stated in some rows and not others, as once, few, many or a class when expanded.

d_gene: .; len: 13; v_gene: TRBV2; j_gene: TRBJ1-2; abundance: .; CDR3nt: TGTGCCAGCAGCGCCGATCGGGGAGAGGACTACACCTTC; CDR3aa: CASSADRGEDYTF
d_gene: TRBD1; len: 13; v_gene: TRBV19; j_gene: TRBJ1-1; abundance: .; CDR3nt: TGTGCCAGCAACTACGACAGGGCCACTGAAGCTTTCTTT; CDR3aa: CASNYDRATEAFF
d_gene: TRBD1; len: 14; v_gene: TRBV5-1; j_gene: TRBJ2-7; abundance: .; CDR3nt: TGCGCCAGCAGCCCGGGGACAGCGACCTACGAGCAGTACTTC; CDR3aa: CASSPGTATYEQYF
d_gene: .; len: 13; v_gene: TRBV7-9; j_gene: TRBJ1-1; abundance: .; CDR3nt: TGTGCCAGCAGTTCACATCCCGGCACTGAAGCTTTCTTT; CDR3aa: CASSSHPGTEAFF
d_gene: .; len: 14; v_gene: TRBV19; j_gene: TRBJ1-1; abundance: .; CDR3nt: TGTGCCAGTAAGCCGGGGAGGGCCAACACTGAAGCTTTCTTT; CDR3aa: CASKPGRANTEAFF
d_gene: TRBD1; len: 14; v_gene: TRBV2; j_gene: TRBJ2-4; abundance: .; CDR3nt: TGTGCCAGCATTACAGGGGATGCCAAAAACATTCAGTACTTC; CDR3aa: CASITGDAKNIQYF
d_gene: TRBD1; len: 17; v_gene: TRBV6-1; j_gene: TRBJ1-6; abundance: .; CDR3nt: TGTGCCAGCAGTGTGACAGGGGCGAGCTCCTATAATTCACCCCTCCACTTT; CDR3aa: CASSVTGASSYNSPLHF
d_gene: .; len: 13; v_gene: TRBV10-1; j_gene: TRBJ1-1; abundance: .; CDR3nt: TGCGCCAGCAGTGAGTCCCCCGGGACCGAAGCTTTCTTT; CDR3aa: CASSESPGTEAFF
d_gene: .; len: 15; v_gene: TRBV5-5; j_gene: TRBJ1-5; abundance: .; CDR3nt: TGTGCCAGCAGCTCTACAGCAACTAGCAATCAGCCCCAGCATTTT; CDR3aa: CASSSTATSNQPQHF
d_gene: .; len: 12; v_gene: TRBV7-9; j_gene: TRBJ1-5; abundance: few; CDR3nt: TGTGCCAGCAGCTCCACCAATCAGCCCCAGCATTTT; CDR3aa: CASSSTNQPQHF
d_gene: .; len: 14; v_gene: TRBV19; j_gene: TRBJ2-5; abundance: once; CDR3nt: TGTGCCAGTAGTATAGGAGAGGGTCGGGAGACCCAGTACTTC; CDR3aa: CASSIGEGRETQYF
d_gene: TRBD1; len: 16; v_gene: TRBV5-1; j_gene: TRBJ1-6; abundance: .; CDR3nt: TGCGCCAGCACCGTATCCCCGGGACAGGGGGATTCACCCCTCCACTTT; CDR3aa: CASTVSPGQGDSPLHF
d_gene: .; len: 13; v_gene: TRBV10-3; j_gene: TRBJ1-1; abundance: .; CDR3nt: TGTGCCACCTGGGACTCCCAGGGAACTGAAGCTTTCTTT; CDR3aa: CATWDSQGTEAFF
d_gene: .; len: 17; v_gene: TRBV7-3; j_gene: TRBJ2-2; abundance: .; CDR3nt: TGTGCCAGCAGCGGACAAGCGGACCGACAGAAGGCCGGGGAGCTGTTTTTT; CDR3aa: CASSGQADRQKAGELFF
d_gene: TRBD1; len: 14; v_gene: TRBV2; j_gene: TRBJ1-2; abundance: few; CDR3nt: TGTGCCAGCAGTCACTCGGACAGGGAGAGTGGCTACACCTTC; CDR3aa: CASSHSDRESGYTF
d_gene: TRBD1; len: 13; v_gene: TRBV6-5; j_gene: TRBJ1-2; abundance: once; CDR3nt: TGTGCCAGCAGCTTAACAGGGGTCTATGGCTACACCTTC; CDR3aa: CASSLTGVYGYTF
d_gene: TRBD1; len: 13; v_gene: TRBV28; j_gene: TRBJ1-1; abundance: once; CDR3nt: TGTGCCAGCAGTTTGCAGGACAGGACTGAAGCTTTCTTT; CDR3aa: CASSLQDRTEAFF